This T cell receptor (beta chain) was documented in a study of a mutant IDH1 vaccine in newly diagnosed glioma. Whole-study context: First vaccine doses came 4-6 weeks after radiotherapy alone, or with temozolomide cycles.

Indicated time point: week 35, safety follow-up. Each vaccine dose was 300 ug of mutant IDH1 20-mer peptide, with topical imiquimod. Profiling relied on immunoSEQ multiplex PCR, and the TCRdb table lists in-frame clones only, not all of them. The repertoire holds about 65,000 clones, with 75% to 85% as singletons. The junction had 6 bases not matched to a gene; V was cut back by 5 bases and J by 3 bases. CDR1 and CDR2 from the germline V gene are SGHVS and FQNEAQ. The CDR3 loop spans 15 amino acids. About this clone itself: Its antigen is unidentified.

The chain combines TRBV7-8 with TRBJ1-1, with 10 bases lining up with TRBD1. The specimen comprised PBMCs, sampled from a glioma patient whose treatment included an IDH1 peptide vaccine. This clonotype was sampled from a man aged 35 to 55 with glioma. CDR3 sequence reads: CASSRDRGRDTEAFF. CDR3 DNA sequence: TGTGCCAGCAGCCGGGACAGGGGAAGGGACACTGAAGCTTTCTTT.